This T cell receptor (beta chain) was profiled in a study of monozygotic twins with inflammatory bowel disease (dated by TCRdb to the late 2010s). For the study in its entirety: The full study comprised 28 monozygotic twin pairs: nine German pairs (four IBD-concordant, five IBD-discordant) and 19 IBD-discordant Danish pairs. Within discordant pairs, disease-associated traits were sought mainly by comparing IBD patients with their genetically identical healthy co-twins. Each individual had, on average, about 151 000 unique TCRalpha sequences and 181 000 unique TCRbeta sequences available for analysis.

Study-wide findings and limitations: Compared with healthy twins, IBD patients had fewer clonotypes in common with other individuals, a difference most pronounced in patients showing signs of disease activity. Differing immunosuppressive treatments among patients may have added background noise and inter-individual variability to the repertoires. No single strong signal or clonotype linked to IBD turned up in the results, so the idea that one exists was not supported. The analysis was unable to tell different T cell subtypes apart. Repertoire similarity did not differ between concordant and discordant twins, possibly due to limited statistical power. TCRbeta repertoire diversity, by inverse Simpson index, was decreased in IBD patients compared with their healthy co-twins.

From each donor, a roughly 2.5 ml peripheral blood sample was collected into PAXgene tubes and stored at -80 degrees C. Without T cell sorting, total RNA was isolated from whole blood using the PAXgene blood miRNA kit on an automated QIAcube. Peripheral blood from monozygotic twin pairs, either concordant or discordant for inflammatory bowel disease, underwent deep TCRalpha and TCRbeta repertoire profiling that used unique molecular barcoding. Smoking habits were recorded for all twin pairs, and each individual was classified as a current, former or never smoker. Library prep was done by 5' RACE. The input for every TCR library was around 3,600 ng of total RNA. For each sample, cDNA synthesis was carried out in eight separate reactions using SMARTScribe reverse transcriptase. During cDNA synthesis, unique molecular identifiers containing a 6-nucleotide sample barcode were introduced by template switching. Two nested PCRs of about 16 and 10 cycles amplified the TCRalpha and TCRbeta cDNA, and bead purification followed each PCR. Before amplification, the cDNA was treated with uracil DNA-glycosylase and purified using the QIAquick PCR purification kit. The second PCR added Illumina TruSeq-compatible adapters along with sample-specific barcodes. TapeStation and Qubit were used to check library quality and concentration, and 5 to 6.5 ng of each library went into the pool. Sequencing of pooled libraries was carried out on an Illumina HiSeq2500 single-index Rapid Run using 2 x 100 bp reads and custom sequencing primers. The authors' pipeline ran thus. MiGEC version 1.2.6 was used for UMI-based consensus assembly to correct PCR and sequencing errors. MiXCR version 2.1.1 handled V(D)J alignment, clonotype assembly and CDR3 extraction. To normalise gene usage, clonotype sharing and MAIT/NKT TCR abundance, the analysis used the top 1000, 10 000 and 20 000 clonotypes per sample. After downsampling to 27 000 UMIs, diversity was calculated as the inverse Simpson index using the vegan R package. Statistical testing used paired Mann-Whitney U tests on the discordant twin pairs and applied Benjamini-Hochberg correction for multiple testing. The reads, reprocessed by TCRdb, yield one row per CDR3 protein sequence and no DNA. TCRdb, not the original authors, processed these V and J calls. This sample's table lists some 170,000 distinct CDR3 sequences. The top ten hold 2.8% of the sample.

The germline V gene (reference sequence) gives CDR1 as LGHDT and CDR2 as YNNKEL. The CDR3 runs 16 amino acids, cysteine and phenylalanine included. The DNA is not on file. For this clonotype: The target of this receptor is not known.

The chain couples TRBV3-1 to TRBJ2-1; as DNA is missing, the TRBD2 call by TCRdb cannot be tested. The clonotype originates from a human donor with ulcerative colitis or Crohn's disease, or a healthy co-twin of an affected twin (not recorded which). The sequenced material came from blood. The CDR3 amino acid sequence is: CASSSRTSGRLNEQFF.